This T cell receptor beta chain was sequenced in a study of cytomegalovirus exposure and HLA in healthy donors. Study-level background: A preliminary data release comprised 80 million or so unique TCRs obtained from HLA-typed donors.

Germline-derived CDR1 and CDR2 are ENHRY and SYGVKD. This CDR3 has 13 amino acids. Trimming removed 10 bases from V and 6 bases from J; junction bases left unmatched: 6. With respect to this clone: Its antigen is not identified.

Study outcomes and limitations: Evidence from a later analysis indicated that most CMV-associated TCR beta chains looked HLA-restricted.

PCR employed 60 Vbeta and 13 Jbeta primers. Clones were sequenced by immunoSEQ multiplex PCR, and TCRdb holds only the in-frame ones, with some missing. This table has 130,000 to 150,000 clones, over 65% appearing once. This chain uses TRBV10-3 with TRBJ2-1, with TRBD2 identical over 10 bases. Input material: PBMCs. This TCR derives from a man in his forties in good health and CMV-seropositive. The CDR3 sequence: CATLAGDRNEQFF. The DNA for the CDR3 is TGTGCCACCCTAGCGGGAGATCGCAATGAGCAGTTCTTC.